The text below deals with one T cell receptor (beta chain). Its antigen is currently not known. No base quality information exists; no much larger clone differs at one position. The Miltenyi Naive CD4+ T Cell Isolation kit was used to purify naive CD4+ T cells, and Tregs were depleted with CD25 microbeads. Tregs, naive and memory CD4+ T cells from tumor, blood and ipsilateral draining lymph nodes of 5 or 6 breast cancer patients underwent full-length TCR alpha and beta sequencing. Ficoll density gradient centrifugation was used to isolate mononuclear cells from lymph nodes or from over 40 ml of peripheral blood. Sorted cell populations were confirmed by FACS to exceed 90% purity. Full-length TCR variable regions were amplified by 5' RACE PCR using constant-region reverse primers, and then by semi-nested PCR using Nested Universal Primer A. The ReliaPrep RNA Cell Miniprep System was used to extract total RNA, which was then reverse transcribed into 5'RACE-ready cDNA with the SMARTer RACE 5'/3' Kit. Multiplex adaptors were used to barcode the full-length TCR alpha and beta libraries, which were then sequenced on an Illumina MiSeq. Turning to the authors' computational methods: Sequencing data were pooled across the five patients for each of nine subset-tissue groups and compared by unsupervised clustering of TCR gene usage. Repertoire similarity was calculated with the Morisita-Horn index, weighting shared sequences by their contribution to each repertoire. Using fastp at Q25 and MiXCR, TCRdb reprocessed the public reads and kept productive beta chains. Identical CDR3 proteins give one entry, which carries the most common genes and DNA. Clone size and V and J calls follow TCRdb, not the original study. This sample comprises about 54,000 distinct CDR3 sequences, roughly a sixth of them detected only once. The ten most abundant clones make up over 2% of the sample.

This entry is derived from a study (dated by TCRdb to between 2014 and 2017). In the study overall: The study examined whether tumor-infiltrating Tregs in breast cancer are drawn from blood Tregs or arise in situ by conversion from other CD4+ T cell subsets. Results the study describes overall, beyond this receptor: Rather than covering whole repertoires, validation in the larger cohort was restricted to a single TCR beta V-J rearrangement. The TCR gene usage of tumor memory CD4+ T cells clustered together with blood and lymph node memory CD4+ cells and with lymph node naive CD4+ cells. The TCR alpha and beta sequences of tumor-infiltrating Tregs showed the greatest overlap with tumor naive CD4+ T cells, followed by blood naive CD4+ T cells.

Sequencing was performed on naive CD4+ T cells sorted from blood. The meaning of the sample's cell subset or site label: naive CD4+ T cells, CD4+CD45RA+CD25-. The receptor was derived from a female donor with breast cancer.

CDR3 sequence: CASSPSATNEKLFF. The DNA sequence is given as TGTGCCAGCAGCCCCAGCGCAACTAATGAAAAACTGTTTTTT. Rearrangement joined TRBV9 to TRBJ1-4; the D gene lacks a confident call. Via the germline V gene, CDR1 is SGDLS and CDR2 YYNGEE. The CDR3 sequence holds 14 residues, the cysteine and phenylalanine included. The entry retains the CDR3 DNA only, 42 bases that are in frame from base 1. V is reduced by 4 bases and J by 0 bases, leaving a spacing of 7 bases between them. Reference TRBV9 and TRBJ1-4 genes cover what lies past the CDR3, so the full variable domain is DSGVTQTPKHLITATGQRVTLRCSPRSGDLSVYWYQQSLDQGLQFLIQYYNGEERAKGNILERFSAQQFPDLHSELNLSSLELGDSALYFCASSPSATNEKLFFGSGTQLSVL.